This TCR beta chain was profiled in a study of blood T cell repertoires in COVID-19. Across the study: PBMCs, B-cell-depleted T cells, or T cells provided the cDNA or gDNA that made up the material.

Generated by immunoSEQ multiplex PCR, the TCRdb table keeps only in-frame clones and is missing some. The sample contains roughly 260,000 clones, about 88% of which appear only once. Germline V CDR1 and CDR2: LNHDA, SQIVND (reference sequence). The CDR3 length is 19 residues. The V segment lost 3 bases and the J segment 1 base; nucleotides outside the gene matches: 16. Sequencing was done on a sample of peripheral blood. This clonotype was obtained from a man aged 55-75 years who had recovered from COVID-19. The chain combines TRBV19 with TRBJ1-1, with TRBD1 identical over 8 bases. The CDR3: CASSIIVGFGTGGNTEAFF. CDR3 DNA sequence: TGTGCCAGTAGTATTATCGTCGGATTTGGAACAGGGGGGAACACTGAAGCTTTCTTT.